The subject of this entry is one TCR beta chain. In this sample, this clonotype turned up a few times. Its antigen is currently not known. Base qualities are missing; no much larger clone stands one base away. These data come from a study of CD4 and CD8 cells across lung adenocarcinoma regions (dated by TCRdb to about 2018). Context from the whole study: Intratumor heterogeneity of the T cell receptor repertoire was examined by comparing tumor centers with tumor margins.

Libraries came from PCR. TCRdb shows the sequencer as HiSeq X Ten. TCRdb cleaned the public reads at Q25 with fastp, built clones with MiXCR and kept in-frame beta chains. Each record represents a unique CDR3 protein, reported with the most common genes and DNA among its rows. Present in this sample are approximately 19,000 distinct CDR3 sequences, about 50% of which were seen just once. The ten largest make up 27% of the sample. Patients with localized lung adenocarcinoma, a subtype of non-small cell lung cancer, were used as donors. The centers of localized lung adenocarcinomas were where the samples came from. For TCR repertoire analysis, CD8+ T cells from tumor tissue were profiled separately from CD4+ T cells. Sequenced sample: CD8+ T cells from the center of a lung tumor. The cell subset or site label for this specimen denotes: tumor center region. The TCR sequence derives from a female donor with lung adenocarcinoma. The CD4 and CD8 labels of this study may be unreliable.

The sequenced DNA: TGTGCCTGGGAAAGAGGGGGAAACATTCAGTACTTC. Its amino acids are CAWERGGNIQYF. This sequence uses TRBV30 and TRBJ2-4; the D gene is perhaps TRBD1, from 6 matching bases. CDR1 and CDR2 are read off the germline V gene (reference sequence) as GTSNPN and SVGIG. V lost 5 bases and J lost 6 bases; the stretch between them is 11 bases long. The CDR3 covers 12 residues, taking in both the cysteine and the phenylalanine. Of the read, only the CDR3 DNA is kept; its 36 bases are in frame from base 1.